This is a list of T cell receptor beta chains from one sample in a study of identical twins. One entry per CDR3 protein results from TCRdb running MiXCR on the 5' RACE reads. The data show 250,000 to 300,000 distinct CDR3 sequences, over 8.5% seen once. These same records also appear under a second study, on yellow fever vaccine responses in identical twins.

The sequencing input was CD8+ T cells sorted from blood. These receptors were obtained from a woman aged 18-35 years in good health. Both conserved end residues are part of each CDR3. Fields, in order: V gene, J gene, D gene, clone size, CDR3 DNA, CDR3 protein. The D gene is left open where the match is weak. Clone size is given for some rows only: seen once, a few or many times, or a class if the clone is expanded.

TRBV29-1	TRBJ1-2	TRBD1	NA	TGCAGCGTTGAACCGGGACAGGGCTCTGTTTATGGCTACACCTTC	CSVEPGQGSVYGYTF
TRBV4-3	TRBJ2-1	TRBD1	NA	TGCGCCAGCAGCCAAGCTCGACAGGGTATCGACAATGAGCAGTTCTTC	CASSQARQGIDNEQFF
TRBV12-3/TRBV12-4	TRBJ2-3	NA	few	TGTGCCAGCAGTCTGACAGAGACCACAGATACGCAGTATTTT	CASSLTETTDTQYF
TRBV7-9	TRBJ2-1	TRBD1	many	TGTGCCAGCAGCTCGCCGACAGGGACTGAGCAGTTCTTC	CASSSPTGTEQFF
TRBV10-2	TRBJ2-7	NA	NA	TGCGCCAGCAGTGAGGGGCCGTACTACGAGCAGTACTTC	CASSEGPYYEQYF
TRBV11-2	TRBJ2-5	TRBD2	many	TGTGCCAGCAGCTTAGTTACTAGCGGGGGAGAGACCCAGTACTTC	CASSLVTSGGETQYF
TRBV29-1	TRBJ2-1	NA	few	TGCAGCGTTGTTCCGGGAAACTCCTACAATGAGCAGTTCTTC	CSVVPGNSYNEQFF
TRBV27	TRBJ2-1	TRBD2	few	TGTGCCAGCGGCCCCTTAGCGGGAGCCTCTAATGAGCAGTTCTTC	CASGPLAGASNEQFF
TRBV6-2/TRBV6-3	TRBJ2-2	TRBD2	few	TGTGCCAGCAGTTACTACAGGGGACTAGCGGGAGGGCCTCGGAGCACCGGGGAGCTGTTTTTT	CASSYYRGLAGGPRSTGELFF
TRBV11-1	TRBJ2-3	NA	few	TGTGCCAGCAGCTTCATCCCGGGGCAGGTTGCGGTTGGCACAGATACGCAGTATTTT	CASSFIPGQVAVGTDTQYF